These 28 T cell receptor beta chains were all obtained from the same sample, sequenced in a study of OX40 agonist ivuxolimab in advanced cancers. Sequencing used immunoSEQ multiplex PCR; TCRdb keeps in-frame clones, though not all of them. The sample contains tens of thousands of clones, 82% of which appear only once. Sample: CD4+ or CD8+ T cells sorted from blood, taken in a trial of the OX40 agonist ivuxolimab. The source is an adult with an advanced solid tumor such as melanoma, head and neck, liver or kidney cancer.

The rearrangement uses TRBV19 and TRBJ1-1, with 7 bases identical to TRBD1. The length of the CDR3 is 16 residues. The germline CDR1 and CDR2 sequences are LNHDA and SQIVND (reference sequence). The V gene end was trimmed by 3 bases and the J gene end by 1 base; junction bases not matched to a gene: 8. CDR3 coding DNA: TGTGCCAGTAGTATCGGTCAGGGGGTTAAGAACACTGAAGCTTTCTTT. It yields the protein CASSIGQGVKNTEAFF.

The gene calls are TRBV5-6 and TRBJ1-2; D is uncertain. Trimming shortened V by 1 base and J by 8 bases, and 6 bases separated the two germline ends. This CDR3 region has 11 residues. Germline values: CDR1 SGHDT, CDR2 YYEEEE. The CDR3 DNA sequence: TGTGCCAGCAGCTTGAAGGACGGCTACACCTTC. Amino acid sequence: CASSLKDGYTF. The full variable domain, completed using reference TRBV5-6 and TRBJ1-2, is DAGVTQSPTHLIKTRGQQVTLRCSPKSGHDTVSWYQQALGQGPQFIFQYYEEEERQRGNFPDRFSGHQFPNYSSELNVNALLLGDSALYLCASSLKDGYTFGSGTRLTVV.

J is TRBJ1-2 and V is TRBV7-8, with 9 bases fitting TRBD1. CDR1 and CDR2 (germline): SGHVS, FQNEAQ. V lost 2 bases, J lost 1 base, and 11 bases stayed unmatched. This CDR3 region has 18 residues. CDR3 residues: CASSLKVTGQGFNYGYTF. The CDR3 DNA reads TGTGCCAGCAGCTTAAAGGTTACTGGACAGGGGTTTAACTATGGCTACACCTTC.

This clone appeared a single time. The chain recombines TRBV16 with TRBJ1-4; D possibly corresponds to TRBD1 (5 bases). Deletions cut 4 bases from V and 5 bases from J, with 14 bases between. The CDR3 extends over 15 amino acids. Germline CDR1 KGHSY, CDR2 FQNENV. Written as DNA, the CDR3 is TGTGCCAGCAGCCCCCCGCCGTACAGGAATGAAAAACTGTTTTTT. It translates to CASSPPPYRNEKLFF.

This clone was seen only a few times. CDR3 DNA sequence: TGTGCCAGTAGTATACGGGGCACCGGGGAGCTGTTTTTT. This gives the protein CASSIRGTGELFF. V gene TRBV19 combines with J gene TRBJ2-2; a weak D match, TRBD2 (5 bases). CDR1 is LNHDA, CDR2 SQIVND, per germline (reference sequence). Between the trimmed V and J ends, which lost 2 bases and 4 bases, there was a span of 5 bases. The length of the CDR3 is 13 residues. Looking up the rest from reference TRBV19 and TRBJ2-2 gives the full variable domain: DGGITQSPKYLFRKEGQNVTLSCEQNLNHDAMYWYRQDPGQGLRLIYYSQIVNDFQKGDIAEGYSVSREKKESFPLTVTSAQKNPTAFYLCASSIRGTGELFFGEGSRLTVL.

There are a few counts of this clone. This chain uses TRBV5-6 with TRBJ2-2; tentative D call: TRBD2 (6 bases). V lost 2 bases to trimming and J lost 1 base, with 18 bases between them. This CDR3 has 18 residues. Germline CDR1 is SGHDT and CDR2 is YYEEEE. In DNA form, the CDR3 reads TGTGCCAGCAGCTTCGGAGGGTTCCTGGACAAGAACACCGGGGAGCTGTTTTTT. The encoded protein is CASSFGGFLDKNTGELFF.

This chain joins TRBV9 and TRBJ2-2; D is uncertain. V lost 0 bases, J lost 8 bases, and 8 bases lay in between. The CDR3 is 13 residues long. Germline V gene lookup returns CDR1 SGDLS and CDR2 YYNGEE. DNA of the CDR3: TGTGCCAGCAGCGTAGAAATGGCGGGGGAGCTGTTTTTT. Translation gives CASSVEMAGELFF.

The J gene is TRBJ1-2, the V gene TRBV6-6, with TRBD1 as a possible D gene (5 bases). Germline V CDR1 and CDR2: MNHNY, SVGAGI (reference sequence). V lost 6 bases and J 2 bases, leaving 7 bases between the germline ends. The length of the CDR3 is 12 residues. The CDR3: CASRTVNYGYTF. The CDR3 nucleotides are TGTGCCAGCAGGACAGTAAACTATGGCTACACCTTC.

V usage is TRBV7-8 and J usage is TRBJ2-2; a weak D match, TRBD2 (5 bases). The CDR3 covers 15 residues. Germline CDR1 reads SGHVS; CDR2 reads FQNEAQ. V gave up 5 bases and J gave up 0 bases, with 10 bases separating them. CDR3 region: CASSIDYANTGELFF. The CDR3 coding sequence is TGTGCCAGCAGCATCGACTACGCGAACACCGGGGAGCTGTTTTTT.

This clone was seen only once. The rearrangement uses TRBV28 and TRBJ2-7; 12 bases line up with TRBD1. J lost 9 bases, V lost 7 bases, and 10 bases had no gene match. There are 14 residues in the CDR3. Germline assignment: CDR1 MDHEN and CDR2 SYDVKM. This chain's CDR3 is CASTEGDRGPGQYF. The CDR3 DNA follows: TGTGCCAGCACTGAAGGGGACAGGGGGCCTGGGCAGTACTTC.

The chain joins TRBV7-2 to TRBJ1-3; D remains ambiguous. Trimming took off 0 bases at V and 0 bases at J, with 0 bases between the two ends. The CDR3 has 13 residues. The V gene's germline CDR1 is SGHTA and CDR2 FQGNSA. This chain's CDR3 is CASSLASGNTIYF. The CDR3 DNA is TGTGCCAGCAGCTTAGCCTCTGGAAACACCATATATTTT.

The V call is TRBV30, the J call TRBJ2-7, with TRBD2 matching over 7 bases. The length of the CDR3 is 12 residues. Trimming cost V 4 bases and J 2 bases; bases outside gene matches: 2. Germline V gene sequence: CDR1 GTSNPN, CDR2 SVGIG (reference sequence). The chain's CDR3 is CAWKAGAYEQYF. The DNA for the CDR3 is TGTGCCTGGAAGGCGGGGGCCTACGAGCAGTACTTC.

V and J are TRBV5-1 and TRBJ2-1; TRBD2 aligns across 10 bases. The ends lost 3 bases at V and 7 bases at J; junction bases unmatched: 13. Per germline, CDR1 SGHRS and CDR2 YFSETQ. The CDR3 is 17 amino acids. The CDR3 sequence: CASSSQGASGGFNEQFF. CDR3 nucleotide sequence: TGCGCCAGCAGCTCTCAGGGGGCTAGCGGGGGTTTTAATGAGCAGTTCTTC.

This clone was observed a single time. This chain links TRBV19 with TRBJ2-5; the match to TRBD2 covers 15 bases. CDR1 LNHDA and CDR2 SQIVND come from the germline V gene (reference sequence). The CDR3 contains 17 residues. The V gene end was trimmed by 0 bases and the J gene end by 4 bases; junction bases not matched to a gene: 3. CDR3 loop: CASSIEGTSGGRETQYF. The DNA of the CDR3 is TGTGCCAGTAGTATAGAGGGGACTAGCGGGGGGCGAGAGACCCAGTACTTC.

The rearrangement links TRBV7-9 to TRBJ1-4, with 10 bases identical to TRBD1. The V segment lost 10 bases and the J segment 4 bases; nucleotides outside the gene matches: 6. There are 14 residues in the CDR3. The germline gives CDR1 SEHNR, CDR2 FQNEAQ (reference sequence). CDR3 in DNA: TGTGCCATCAGACAGGGGGCCGTTAATGAAAAACTGTTTTTT. This gives the protein CAIRQGAVNEKLFF.

This clone was recorded a few times. This chain joins TRBV7-2 and TRBJ1-2; D possibly corresponds to TRBD1 (5 bases). The V gene lost 2 bases and the J gene lost 3 bases, with 13 bases spanning the gap. Germline CDR1 and CDR2: SGHTA and FQGNSA. The CDR3 contains 15 residues. CDR3 amino acids: CASSLRAGSHYGYTF. The CDR3 DNA reads as TGTGCCAGCAGCTTACGGGCAGGGAGTCACTATGGCTACACCTTC.

The chain uses TRBV15 and TRBJ2-2; 8 bases are a match to TRBD2. Germline V gives CDR1 LNHNV, CDR2 YYDKDF (reference sequence). V was pared by 6 bases and J by 6 bases, with 6 bases of the junction left unmatched. The CDR3 is 14 amino acids. The CDR3 bases are TGTGCCACCAGATCGACGGGAGGGCCCGGGGAGCTGTTTTTT. This translates into CATRSTGGPGELFF. Full variable domain (rest looked up from reference TRBV15 and TRBJ2-2): DAMVIQNPRYQVTQFGKPVTLSCSQTLNHNVMYWYQQKSSQAPKLLFHYYDKDFNNEADTPDNFQSRRPNTSFCFLDIRSPGLGDTAMYLCATRSTGGPGELFFGEGSRLTVL.

The rearrangement joins TRBV4-1 to TRBJ1-4, with TRBD1 identical over 7 bases. The germline V gene encodes CDR1 MGHRA and CDR2 YSYEKL. This CDR3 is 14 amino acids long. The V gene end was trimmed by 0 bases and the J gene end by 8 bases; junction bases not matched to a gene: 3. The CDR3 coding sequence is TGCGCCAGCAGCCAAGAACAGGGGCGAGAAAAACTGTTTTTT. Translation: CASSQEQGREKLFF.

This rearrangement joins TRBV28 to TRBJ1-2, with 7 nucleotides matching TRBD1. Trimming took 6 bases from V and 1 from J; bases not matched to a gene: 5. This CDR3 spans 14 amino acids. Germline values: CDR1 MDHEN, CDR2 SYDVKM. CDR3 amino acids: CASRSDRVNYGYTF. CDR3 nucleotides: TGTGCCAGCAGGTCTGACAGGGTTAACTATGGCTACACCTTC.

This clone has only a few counts. The CDR3 DNA follows: TGCGCCAGCAGCCAAGGGGAACTGTGGACAGGGGATGAAAAACTGTTTTTT. Protein: CASSQGELWTGDEKLFF. The chain has TRBV4-1 and TRBJ1-4, with TRBD1 identical over 9 bases. The CDR3 is made up of 17 amino acids. V shed 1 base and J 6 bases; nucleotides not matched to a gene: 9. Germline CDR1 and CDR2: MGHRA and YSYEKL.

The chain uses TRBV2 and TRBJ1-2; D not resolved. Germline CDR1 SNHLY, CDR2 FYNNEI. V lost 2 bases and J lost 0, with 4 bases in between. CDR3 length: 13 residues. The CDR3 DNA reads TGTGCCAGCAGTGAAAGTACTAACTATGGCTACACCTTC. Translated, it gives CASSESTNYGYTF. Full variable domain (rest looked up from reference TRBV2 and TRBJ1-2): EPEVTQTPSHQVTQMGQEVILRCVPISNHLYFYWYRQILGQKVEFLVSFYNNEISEKSEIFDDQFSVERPDGSNFTLKIRSTKLEDSAMYFCASSESTNYGYTFGSGTRLTVV.

The chain has TRBV5-1 and TRBJ1-5; D is uncertain. Looked up from germline, CDR1 is SGHRS and CDR2 is YFSETQ. The CDR3 is made up of 13 amino acids. V was pared by 3 bases and J by 5 bases, with 9 bases between. The DNA for the CDR3 is TGCGCCAGCAGCTATCTGCCGGATCAGCCCCAGCATTTT. It is translated as CASSYLPDQPQHF.

The V call is TRBV19, the J call TRBJ2-7; no clear D gene. Trimming cost V 8 bases and J 7 bases, with 18 bases left between them. The length of the CDR3 is 13 residues. Germline assignment: CDR1 LNHDA and CDR2 SQIVND (reference sequence). The CDR3 spells CASSSYLSKEQYF. For the CDR3, the DNA is TGTGCCAGTTCGTCGTACCTTTCTAAAGAGCAGTACTTC.

This sequence joins TRBV7-9 and TRBJ2-1; TRBD1 agrees at 7 bases. This CDR3 spans 15 amino acids. Trimming cost V 4 bases and J 4 bases; bases outside gene matches: 7. From germline, CDR1 is SEHNR and CDR2 FQNEAQ (reference sequence). The DNA for the CDR3 is TGTGCCAGCAGCTCCGGGACAGTGGCTTACAATGAGCAGTTCTTC. This encodes CASSSGTVAYNEQFF.

The CDR3 is CSVGSDIYNEQFF. The CDR3 DNA follows: TGCAGCGTTGGGTCCGACATTTACAATGAGCAGTTCTTC. The chain employs TRBV29-1 and TRBJ2-1; D unclear. CDR1 is SQVTM and CDR2 is ANQGSEA in the germline V gene. With 4 bases removed from V and 4 bases from J, the gap between germline ends came to 11 bases. This CDR3 region has 13 residues.

The rearrangement joins TRBV21-1 to TRBJ1-2. TRBV21-1 is flagged as a pseudogene. This CDR3 region has 15 residues. CDR3 region: CASSKVEGRNYGYTF. The CDR3 nucleotides read TGTGCCAGCAGCAAAGTGGAGGGGAGGAACTATGGCTACACCTTC.

In this sample, this clone turned up once. The genes are TRBV10-1 and TRBJ2-6; no reliable D call. V gave up 10 bases and J gave up 4 bases, with 14 bases separating them. From germline, CDR1 is WNHNN and CDR2 SYGVQD (reference sequence). The CDR3 loop spans 14 amino acids. The CDR3 reads CATSRNSGANVLTF. In nucleotides, the CDR3 is TGCGCCACTAGTAGGAATTCCGGGGCCAACGTCCTGACTTTC.

This rearrangement joins TRBV11-3 to TRBJ2-1; the D gene is possibly TRBD1 (5 bases). Germline V CDR1 and CDR2: SGHNT, YENEEA. CDR3 size: 14 residues. The V gene lost 2 bases and the J gene lost 6 bases, with 11 bases spanning the gap. The CDR3 nucleotides are TGTGCCAGCAGCTTACGGTCAGGGTCCAATGAGCAGTTCTTC. Protein sequence: CASSLRSGSNEQFF. Full variable domain (missing parts from reference TRBV11-3 and TRBJ2-1): EAGVVQSPRYKIIEKKQPVAFWCNPISGHNTLYWYLQNLGQGPELLIRYENEEAVDDSQLPKDRFSAERLKGVDSTLKIQPAELGDSAVYLCASSLRSGSNEQFFGPGTRLTVL.